This is a list of T cell receptor beta chains from one sample in a study of blood T cell repertoires in COVID-19. Repertoires were generated with immunoSEQ multiplex PCR, while TCRdb's copy carries only in-frame clones and drops some. The sample holds fewer than 15,000 clones, approximately 90% seen once. Sequencing used peripheral blood. Every receptor here comes from a human donor in a cohort sampled during active COVID-19. Each CDR3 is given with its conserved first and last residue. The D gene is left open where the match is weak. Clone size is shown for a subset of rows, as once, few, many or a class of expanded clone.

>TRBV5-4|TRBJ1-2|14|NA|NA
CASSFPAVDYGYTF
TGTGCCAGCAGCTTCCCCGCCGTAGACTATGGCTACACCTTC
>TRBV2|TRBJ2-1|15|NA|TRBD1
CASSKEDRKYNEQFF
TGTGCCAGCAGCAAGGAGGACAGGAAATACAATGAGCAGTTCTTC
>TRBV6-2/TRBV6-3|TRBJ2-7|15|NA|TRBD1
CASSYLGQGTYEQYF
TGTGCCAGCAGTTACTTAGGACAGGGGACCTACGAGCAGTACTTC
>TRBV27|TRBJ1-5|14|NA|NA
CASSERGREQPQHF
TGTGCCAGCAGTGAAAGGGGCAGGGAACAGCCCCAGCATTTT
>TRBV4-3|TRBJ2-7|14|NA|TRBD2
CASSQDTAPGGQYF
TGCGCCAGCAGCCAAGACACAGCTCCGGGAGGGCAGTACTTC
>TRBV7-2|TRBJ2-3|14|NA|NA
CASSLGAITDTQYF
TGTGCCAGCAGCTTGGGGGCCATCACAGATACGCAGTATTTT
>TRBV5-1|TRBJ2-3|19|NA|TRBD2
CASSLPGLAGGPRTDTQYF
TGCGCCAGCAGCTTACCGGGGCTAGCGGGGGGGCCCAGGACAGATACGCAGTATTTT
>TRBV9|TRBJ2-7|15|NA|TRBD1
CASSVGQGATYEQYF
TGTGCCAGCAGCGTAGGACAGGGGGCCACCTACGAGCAGTACTTC
>TRBV3-1/TRBV3-2|TRBJ2-7|12|NA|NA
CASSQDTYEQYF
TGTGCCAGCAGCCAAGATACCTACGAGCAGTACTTC
>TRBV11-2|TRBJ2-3|15|NA|NA
CASSSLTGSTDTQYF
TGTGCCAGCAGCTCCCTGACAGGAAGCACAGATACGCAGTATTTT
>TRBV4-1|TRBJ2-2|15|NA|TRBD2
CASSGAGAGGGELFF
TGCGCCAGCAGCGGGGCGGGAGCCGGTGGCGGGGAGCTGTTTTTT
>TRBV3-1/TRBV3-2|TRBJ1-2|16|NA|NA
CASSQDGAGVSYGYTF
TGTGCCAGCAGCCAAGATGGGGCAGGGGTGAGCTATGGCTACACCTTC
>TRBV19|TRBJ2-3|15|NA|NA
CASSPREGEVNTQYF
TGTGCCAGTAGTCCGCGCGAAGGGGAAGTGAATACGCAGTATTTT
>TRBV6-5|TRBJ2-5|14|NA|TRBD1
CASSYRGQETTQYF
TGTGCCAGCAGTTATAGGGGGCAGGAGACGACCCAGTACTTC
>TRBV18|TRBJ2-3|14|NA|TRBD1
CASSFDRVTDTQYF
TGTGCCAGCTCATTCGACAGGGTCACAGATACGCAGTATTTT
>TRBV18|TRBJ1-1|15|NA|NA
CASSPVDSRGTEAFF
TGTGCCAGCTCACCGGTGGATAGTAGGGGCACTGAAGCTTTCTTT
>TRBV6-5|TRBJ1-1|13|once|NA
CASSHGMNTEAFF
TGTGCCAGCAGCCACGGGATGAACACTGAAGCTTTCTTT
>TRBV4-1|TRBJ1-2|16|few|TRBD1
CASSQDTQGANYGYTF
TGCGCCAGCAGCCAAGATACCCAGGGGGCTAACTATGGCTACACCTTC
>TRBV19|TRBJ1-1|13|large|NA
CASSLQGGTEAFF
TGTGCCAGTAGTCTCCAGGGAGGAACTGAAGCTTTCTTT
>TRBV24-1|TRBJ1-6|13|NA|NA
CATSDRVNSPLHF
TGTGCCACCAGTGACAGGGTTAATTCACCCCTCCACTTT
>TRBV13|TRBJ2-4|14|NA|TRBD1
CASSRTGSFNIQYF
TGTGCCAGCAGCCGGACAGGGTCTTTCAACATTCAGTACTTC
>TRBV7-2|TRBJ2-1|14|NA|NA
CASSFQSKSNEQFF
TGTGCCAGCAGCTTCCAAAGTAAGAGCAATGAGCAGTTCTTC
>TRBV6-4|TRBJ2-1|15|NA|NA
CASSDGDRVYTEQFF
TGTGCCAGCAGTGACGGTGACAGAGTCTATACTGAGCAGTTCTTC
>TRBV7-2|TRBJ2-1|14|NA|NA
CASSLASGNNEQFF
TGTGCCAGCAGCTTAGCTAGCGGAAACAATGAGCAGTTCTTC
>TRBV6-5|TRBJ1-3|13|NA|NA
CASSYSSGNTIYF
TGTGCCAGCAGTTACTCGTCGGGAAACACCATATATTTT
>TRBV19|TRBJ2-3|13|NA|TRBD2
CASNGLGTDTQYF
TGTGCCAGTAATGGACTAGGCACAGATACGCAGTATTTT
>TRBV5-1|TRBJ1-1|13|NA|TRBD1
CASRDRGQSEAFF
TGCGCCAGTAGGGACAGGGGGCAATCTGAAGCTTTCTTT
>TRBV3-1/TRBV3-2|TRBJ2-2|13|NA|TRBD2
CASRDGRTGELFF
TGTGCCAGCAGAGACGGGAGGACCGGGGAGCTGTTTTTT
>TRBV5-1|TRBJ2-4|14|NA|TRBD1
CVSRRTGGVNIQYF
TGCGTCAGCAGACGAACAGGGGGAGTGAACATTCAGTACTTC
>TRBV4-1|TRBJ2-3|13|NA|NA
CASSQESTNTQYF
TGCGCCAGCAGCCAAGAGTCTACCAATACGCAGTATTTT
>TRBV5-1|TRBJ2-5|15|NA|TRBD1
CASSFGQGNTETQYF
TGCGCCAGCAGCTTCGGACAGGGTAATACGGAGACCCAGTACTTC
>TRBV6-2/TRBV6-3|TRBJ1-5|18|NA|NA
CASSYSTWATNSNQPQHF
TGTGCCAGCAGTTACTCCACGTGGGCGACAAATAGCAATCAGCCCCAGCATTTT
>TRBV27|TRBJ2-2|15|medium-sized|TRBD2
CASQLGLAGDGELFF
TGTGCCAGCCAGTTAGGACTAGCGGGAGACGGGGAGCTGTTTTTT
>TRBV3-1/TRBV3-2|TRBJ1-4|15|NA|NA
CASSQGNRGNEKLFF
TGTGCCAGCAGCCAAGGCAACCGGGGAAATGAAAAACTGTTTTTT